A single sample gave rise to the 22 T cell receptor beta chains below, sequenced in a study of blood T cell repertoires in COVID-19. Method: immunoSEQ multiplex PCR; TCRdb's copy keeps in-frame clones and lacks some. The sample lists about 400,000 clones, around 90% occurring once. Sequencing input: PBMCs or T cells enriched from blood (not recorded which). The receptors originated from a woman aged 40 to 55 with acute COVID-19.

The chain recombines TRBV4-1 with TRBJ1-5; D not certain. Trimming removed 3 bases from V and 1 base from J, with 16 bases in between. This CDR3 contains 17 residues. Per germline, CDR1 MGHRA and CDR2 YSYEKL. CDR3 protein: CASSQGPRSSSNQPQHF. Here the CDR3 DNA reads TGCGCCAGCAGCCAGGGCCCCAGAAGTTCCAGCAATCAGCCCCAGCATTTT.

The rearrangement joins TRBV7-6 to TRBJ2-3; unclear D gene. The CDR3 covers 12 residues. The ends were cut back, 5 bases at V and 4 bases at J, with 7 bases in the middle. Germline assignment: CDR1 SGHVS and CDR2 FNYEAQ. The DNA for the CDR3 is TGTGCCAGCAGCCGAGTTTCAGATACGCAGTATTTT. As protein: CASSRVSDTQYF. The full variable domain, in which reference TRBV7-6 and TRBJ2-3 provide the parts outside the CDR3, is GAGVSQSPRYKVTKRGQDVALRCDPISGHVSLYWYRQALGQGPEFLTYFNYEAQQDKSGLPNDRFSAERPEGSISTLTIQRTEQRDSAMYRCASSRVSDTQYFGPGTRLTVL.

The chain combines TRBV5-4 with TRBJ1-1; 7 bases line up with TRBD1. This CDR3 has 14 residues. Germline assignment: CDR1 SGHNT and CDR2 YYREEE (reference sequence). V lost 5 bases to trimming and J lost 1 base; unmatched junction nucleotides: 5. The CDR3 here is CASSYRGANTEAFF. CDR3 coding DNA: TGTGCCAGCAGTTACAGGGGTGCGAACACTGAAGCTTTCTTT.

The CDR3 nucleotides read TGTGCCAGTACAAGACAGGTATACGGGGCCAACGTCCTGACTTTC. Translation gives CASTRQVYGANVLTF. This chain connects TRBV19 to TRBJ2-6, with D tentatively TRBD1 (6 bases). The CDR3 has 15 amino acids. The germline CDR1 and CDR2 sequences are LNHDA and SQIVND (reference sequence). V was cut by 7 bases and J by 4 bases, with 14 bases left in between.

V is TRBV5-1 and J is TRBJ2-7; 8 bases are a match to TRBD1. The germline CDR1 and CDR2 sequences are SGHRS and YFSETQ. After removal of 3 bases from V and 3 bases from J, the junction contained 5 bases not matched to a gene. The CDR3 consists of 14 residues. CDR3 amino acids: CASSSQGQGYEQYF. In DNA form, the CDR3 reads TGCGCCAGCAGCTCACAAGGACAGGGCTACGAGCAGTACTTC.

As to this clone: The sample carries other DNA sequences with the same CDR3. CDR3 in DNA: TGTGCCAGCCGCGCGGCCGAAAGCACAGATACGCAGTATTTT. Its translation is CASRAAESTDTQYF. This rearrangement joins TRBV11-2 to TRBJ2-3, with unresolved D. The CDR3 consists of 14 residues. Germline CDR1 is SGHAT and CDR2 is FQNNGV. Trimming removed 8 bases at V and 0 bases at J, with 12 bases between. The variable domain in full, with the rest retrieved from reference TRBV11-2 and TRBJ2-3, is EAGVAQSPRYKIIEKRQSVAFWCNPISGHATLYWYQQILGQGPKLLIQFQNNGVVDDSQLPKDRFSAERLKGVDSTLKIQPAKLEDSAVYLCASRAAESTDTQYFGPGTRLTVL.

The chain has TRBV5-1 and TRBJ1-1; D is unclear. Trimming took off 0 bases at V and 0 bases at J, with 12 bases between the two ends. Per the germline V gene, CDR1 is SGHRS and CDR2 is YFSETQ. The CDR3 is 16 amino acids. CDR3 region: CASSLGQVLMNTEAFF. The CDR3 region has the DNA TGCGCCAGCAGCTTGGGTCAGGTCCTAATGAACACTGAAGCTTTCTTT.

About this clone itself: The same CDR3 arises from other DNA sequences in this sample as well. The J gene is TRBJ1-5, the V gene TRBV19; 7 nucleotides align to TRBD1. The trim removed 6 bases at V and 4 bases at J, leaving 0 bases unmatched. This CDR3 comprises 12 residues. In germline, CDR1 is LNHDA, CDR2 SQIVND (reference sequence). CDR3 loop: CASRQGNQPQHF. In nucleotides, the CDR3 is TGTGCCAGTAGACAGGGGAATCAGCCCCAGCATTTT.

In its sample, this clone was seen once. The chain couples TRBV5-1 to TRBJ2-5, with D possibly being TRBD1 (5 bases). The CDR3 runs 12 residues. V lost 1 base, J lost 5 bases, and 6 bases lay in between. The germline gives CDR1 SGHRS, CDR2 YFSETQ. The CDR3 sequence: CASSLQGETQYF. DNA of the CDR3: TGCGCCAGCAGCTTGCAGGGTGAGACCCAGTACTTC.

The genes are TRBV15 and TRBJ1-1; 11 nucleotides line up with TRBD1. J was trimmed by 1 base and V by 0 bases; bases with no gene match: 10. The germline CDR1 and CDR2 sequences are LNHNV and YYDKDF (reference sequence). CDR3 length: 19 residues. CDR3 coding DNA: TGTGCCACCAGCAGAGATCTAGGACAGGGGGCCGGGTGGAACACTGAAGCTTTCTTT. It yields the protein CATSRDLGQGAGWNTEAFF.

In its sample, this clone was seen once. The J gene is TRBJ1-4, the V gene TRBV19; the D is unclear. Trimming took 7 bases from V and 7 from J, leaving 13 bases between them. CDR3 length: 13 amino acids. Germline CDR1 is LNHDA and CDR2 is SQIVND (reference sequence). The CDR3 region is CASTPGLPEKLFF. For the CDR3, the DNA is TGTGCCAGTACCCCAGGCCTGCCTGAAAAACTGTTTTTT.

The rearrangement uses TRBV3-1 (or the pseudogene TRBV3-2) and TRBJ2-3; possible D gene TRBD2, 6 bases. The CDR3 is 14 residues long. V lost 2 bases, J lost 3 bases, and 9 bases lay in between. Germline CDR1 LGHDT, CDR2 YNNKEL (reference sequence). DNA of the CDR3: TGTGCCAGCAGCCAAAGACTAGTAACAGATACGCAGTATTTT. It is translated as CASSQRLVTDTQYF.

The chain recombines TRBV18 with TRBJ1-5; D remains ambiguous. Trimming stripped 2 bases from V and 4 bases from J, with 6 bases between. The CDR3 is made up of 13 amino acids. Germline V gene data show CDR1 as KGHSH and CDR2 as LQKENI. CDR3 in DNA: TGTGCCAGCTCACCAGGGGAGAATCAGCCCCAGCATTTT. Translated: CASSPGENQPQHF.

The V and J genes are TRBV13 and TRBJ1-3; no clear D gene. This CDR3 has 15 amino acids. The V gene lost 1 base and the J gene lost 0 bases, with 7 bases spanning the gap. Germline lookup yields CDR1 PRHDT and CDR2 FYEKMQ (reference sequence). CDR3 coding DNA: TGTGCCAGCAGCTTAGCGGTCCCCTCTGGAAACACCATATATTTT. Translated, it gives CASSLAVPSGNTIYF.

This chain uses TRBV13 with TRBJ1-4; TRBD1 might be the D (6 bases). V was trimmed by 5 bases and J by 8 bases, leaving 15 bases between them. Germline V gene lookup returns CDR1 PRHDT and CDR2 FYEKMQ (reference sequence). The length of the CDR3 is 14 residues. Here the CDR3 DNA reads TGTGCCAGCAGCCAGCGGGGGCGTTGGGAAAAACTGTTTTTT. Its protein is CASSQRGRWEKLFF.

The gene calls are TRBV2 and TRBJ2-7; TRBD1 matches 8 bases. V trimming: 2 bases; J trimming: 0 bases; junction bases outside the gene matches: 6. The CDR3 has 16 residues. Germline V gives CDR1 SNHLY, CDR2 FYNNEI. The CDR3 coding sequence is TGTGCCAGCAGTGAATTCGGGGACAGGAGCTCCTACGAGCAGTACTTC. This gives the protein CASSEFGDRSSYEQYF.

With respect to this clone: This specimen includes other DNA sequences encoding the same CDR3. The V gene is TRBV19, the J gene TRBJ1-2, with TRBD1 as a possible D gene (5 bases). Trimming removed 1 base at V and 3 bases at J, with 6 bases between. Germline values: CDR1 LNHDA, CDR2 SQIVND (reference sequence). The CDR3 sequence is 13 residues long. DNA for the CDR3: TGTGCCAGTAGTATAGGACAGTACTATGGCTACACCTTC. This translates into CASSIGQYYGYTF.

This clone was counted only a few times. The V gene is TRBV7-8, the J gene TRBJ1-1; 10 bases fit TRBD1. CDR1 and CDR2 (germline): SGHVS, FQNEAQ. The trim removed 0 bases at V and 4 bases at J, leaving 2 bases unmatched. This CDR3 contains 15 residues. DNA for the CDR3: TGTGCCAGCAGCTTAGCACGGACAGGGGGCACTGAAGCTTTCTTT. Translating gives CASSLARTGGTEAFF.

The chain is built from TRBV5-1 and TRBJ2-1; TRBD2 aligns across 8 bases. CDR3 length: 15 amino acids. Trimming at V came to 6 bases and at J to 4 bases, leaving 9 bases not matched to a gene. Germline V gene sequence: CDR1 SGHRS, CDR2 YFSETQ. The CDR3 spells CASTSFAGGYNEQFF. Here the CDR3 DNA reads TGCGCCAGCACCTCCTTTGCGGGGGGATACAATGAGCAGTTCTTC. Together with reference TRBV5-1 and TRBJ2-1, the CDR3 gives the full variable domain: KAGVTQTPRYLIKTRGQQVTLSCSPISGHRSVSWYQQTPGQGLQFLFEYFSETQRNKGNFPGRFSGRQFSNSRSEMNVSTLELGDSALYLCASTSFAGGYNEQFFGPGTRLTVL.

V gene TRBV12-3 or TRBV12-4 combines with J gene TRBJ1-5; D call uncertain. The ends were cut back, 6 bases at V and 9 bases at J, with 15 bases in the middle. The CDR3 contains 13 residues. In nucleotides, the CDR3 is TGTGCCAGCAGCGTCCAGACGGCGGCGCCCCAGCATTTT. Protein sequence: CASSVQTAAPQHF.

The V and J genes are TRBV3-1 (or the pseudogene TRBV3-2) and TRBJ2-7, with 10 bases fitting TRBD1. With V trimmed by 3 bases and J by 7 bases, 12 bases remained unmatched. The CDR3 runs 16 residues. Germline loops: CDR1 LGHDT, CDR2 YNNKEL (reference sequence). The CDR3 bases are TGTGCCAGCAGCCACTTACCGGGACAGGGGACAGGGGAGCAGTACTTC. Translated, it gives CASSHLPGQGTGEQYF.

This clone has a single count. The J gene is TRBJ2-2, the V gene TRBV11-3; D is possibly TRBD2 (6 bases). V was trimmed by 3 bases and J by 6 bases, leaving 20 bases between them. The CDR3 contains 17 residues. Per germline, CDR1 SGHNT and CDR2 YENEEA. The CDR3 reads CASSFGGADRSPGELFF. CDR3 DNA sequence: TGTGCCAGCAGCTTCGGGGGAGCCGACCGTAGCCCCGGGGAGCTGTTTTTT.